These 14 T cell receptor beta chains were sequenced from one sample in a study of monozygotic twins with inflammatory bowel disease. With the 5' RACE reads reprocessed, TCRdb shows one record per CDR3 protein and no DNA. The sample includes a few hundred thousand distinct CDR3 sequences. Specimen: blood. The origin of the receptors is a human donor with ulcerative colitis or Crohn's disease, or a healthy co-twin of an affected twin (not recorded which).

V and J are TRBV6-1 and TRBJ1-5; no DNA is available, so the TRBD1 call from TCRdb remains unchecked. Germline V CDR1 and CDR2: MNHNS, SASEGT. The CDR3 runs 14 residues. This CDR3 is CASSQQGRNQPQHF.

The chain joins TRBV4-2 to TRBJ1-4; TCRdb's assignment of TRBD1 cannot be checked, as there is no DNA. This CDR3 comprises 15 residues. Germline V CDR1 and CDR2: LGHNA, YNFKEQ. The CDR3 sequence: CASSQQGQGFEKLFF.

J is TRBJ2-1 and V is TRBV7-8; checking the TCRdb D call of TRBD2 is not possible without DNA. Germline V gene sequence: CDR1 SGHVS, CDR2 FQNEAQ. This CDR3 is 17 amino acids long. The CDR3 is CASSPSTGTSGYNEQFF.

The CDR3: CASSLRFGGAGELFF. This chain joins TRBV14 and TRBJ2-2; TCRdb's D gene call, TRBD2, goes unchecked for lack of DNA. Germline V gene data show CDR1 as SGHDN and CDR2 as FVKESK. There are 15 residues in the CDR3.

This chain joins TRBV24-1 and TRBJ2-5; the TRBD1 assignment by TCRdb is unverifiable without DNA. The length of the CDR3 is 13 residues. CDR1 and CDR2 from the germline V gene are KGHDR and SFDVKD. CDR3 in amino acids: CATRLTGGETQYF.

The chain carries TRBV5-1 and TRBJ2-2. This CDR3 contains 14 residues. The germline V gene encodes CDR1 SGHRS and CDR2 YFSETQ. The CDR3 sequence: CASSLDWNTGELFF.

V gene TRBV3-1 combines with J gene TRBJ2-1; as DNA is missing, the TRBD2 call by TCRdb cannot be tested. The CDR3 runs 16 residues. CDR1 and CDR2 from the germline V gene are LGHDT and YNNKEL (reference sequence). CDR3 loop: CASSLGLAGGSNEQFF.

The rearrangement uses TRBV7-2 and TRBJ1-6; without DNA, the TCRdb call of TRBD1 cannot be checked. Germline lookup yields CDR1 SGHTA and CDR2 FQGNSA. This CDR3 is 16 amino acids long. The CDR3 sequence is CASSVDRSRTNSPLHF.

The chain joins TRBV15 to TRBJ1-1; lacking DNA, the TRBD1 call made by TCRdb goes unchecked. This CDR3 region has 15 residues. Germline V gene data show CDR1 as LNHNV and CDR2 as YYDKDF (reference sequence). The CDR3 is CATEYRGAGNTEAFF.

CDR3 sequence: CASSYFGLAGVRETQYF. The chain links TRBV27 to TRBJ2-5; TCRdb designates TRBD2, a call that cannot be tested without DNA. Germline CDR1 is MNHEY and CDR2 is SMNVEV (reference sequence). The CDR3 extends over 17 amino acids.

V usage is TRBV6-5 and J usage is TRBJ2-1. The CDR3 runs 13 residues. In germline, CDR1 is MNHEY, CDR2 SVGAGI. The CDR3 here is CASMAAAYNEQFF.

V and J are TRBV5-1 and TRBJ1-1; with no DNA, the TCRdb D assignment of TRBD1 cannot be verified. Germline V lookup: CDR1 SGHRS, CDR2 YFSETQ. This CDR3 region has 14 residues. The CDR3 is CASSLVGTGEEAFF.

The V and J genes are TRBV5-6 and TRBJ1-2; without DNA, the TCRdb call of TRBD1 cannot be checked. This CDR3 is 15 amino acids long. Germline CDR1 and CDR2: SGHDT and YYEEEE. The CDR3: CASSLGGQAYYGYTF.

CDR3 in amino acids: CAVHRGVRRSPLHF. This chain links TRBV28 with TRBJ1-6; no DNA is available, so the TRBD1 call from TCRdb remains unchecked. The CDR3 consists of 14 residues. CDR1 is MDHEN and CDR2 is SYDVKM in the germline V gene.